This T cell receptor (beta chain) was recorded in a study of T cell responses to AZD1222 COVID-19 vaccine. General study findings and limits: Unmutated variant regions reportedly attract nearly half of all spike-specific TCRs.

The CDR3 runs 12 residues. Trimming stripped 6 bases from V and 8 bases from J, with 10 bases between. CDR1 is MNHNY, CDR2 SVGAGI, per germline (reference sequence). As for this clone: Its target is not known.

Data came from immunoSEQ multiplex PCR; TCRdb stores just in-frame clones and leaves some out. The sample shows 95,000 to 110,000 clones, about nine tenths of them seen only once. The TCR sequence derives from an adult in good health. This specimen consisted of peripheral blood, obtained on day 0 of AZD1222 vaccination. V usage is TRBV6-6 and J usage is TRBJ1-4; TRBD1 might be the D (5 bases). The CDR3 sequence is CASRLGGEKLFF. CDR3 DNA sequence: TGTGCCAGCAGGCTCGGGGGGGAAAAACTGTTTTTT.